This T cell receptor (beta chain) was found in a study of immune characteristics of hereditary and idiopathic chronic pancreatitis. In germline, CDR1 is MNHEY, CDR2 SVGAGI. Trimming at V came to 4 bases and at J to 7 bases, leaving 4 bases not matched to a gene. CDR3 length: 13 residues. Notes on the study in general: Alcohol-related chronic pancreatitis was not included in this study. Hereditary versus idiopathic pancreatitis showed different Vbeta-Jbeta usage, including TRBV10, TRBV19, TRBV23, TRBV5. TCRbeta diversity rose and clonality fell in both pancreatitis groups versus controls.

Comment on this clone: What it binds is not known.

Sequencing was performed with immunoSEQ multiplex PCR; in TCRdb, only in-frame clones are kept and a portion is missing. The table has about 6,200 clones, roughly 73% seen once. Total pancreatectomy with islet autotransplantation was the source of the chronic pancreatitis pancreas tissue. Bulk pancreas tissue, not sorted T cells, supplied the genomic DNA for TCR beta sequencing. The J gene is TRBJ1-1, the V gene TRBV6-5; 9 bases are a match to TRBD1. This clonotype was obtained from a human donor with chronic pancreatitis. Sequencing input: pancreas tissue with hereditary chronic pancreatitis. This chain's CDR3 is CASSFNRGHEAFF. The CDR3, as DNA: TGTGCCAGCAGTTTCAACAGGGGGCATGAAGCTTTCTTT.